The clone carrying this TCR beta chain has ten or more counts. This record comes from a study of T cells in Graves' hyperthyroidism and ophthalmopathy. Germline lookup yields CDR1 SEHNR and CDR2 FQNEAQ (reference sequence). This CDR3 is built from 13 residues. The J segment lost 3 bases and the V segment lost 7 bases, leaving 2 bases of the junction unmatched. Amplified TCR beta CDR3 regions came from RNA transcripts. The HTBI primer set drove a first-round RT-PCR of the TCR CDR3. TCRdb passed the multiplex PCR reads through MiXCR, listing each CDR3 protein once. The table has about 640,000 distinct CDR3 sequences, roughly 15% seen once.

The sequence came from a woman aged 45-65 years with Graves' ophthalmopathy. The specimen was blood. The chain carries TRBV7-9 and TRBJ2-7, with 11 bases identical to TRBD2. The DNA for the CDR3 is TGTGCCAGCAAAACTAGCGGGAGCTACGAGCAGTACTTC. It is translated as CASKTSGSYEQYF.